These 3 T cell receptor beta chains share one sample of origin, sequenced in a study of blood T cell repertoires in COVID-19 (TCRdb year 2020). The method was the immunoSEQ multiplex PCR assay. Held by TCRdb, this immuneACCESS table contains in-frame sequences only and omits some clones. Under half of the omission traces to an unresolved V gene where checked; the cause of the rest is unknown. The table for this sample lists tens of thousands of clones; roughly 80% of them were counted only once. The top ten constitute more than 8% of the sample. The source material was peripheral blood. Receptors originate from a human donor in a cohort sampled during active COVID-19.

V is TRBV7-2 and J is TRBJ2-2; a possible D gene is TRBD1 (5 bases). V lost 7 bases to trimming and J lost 2 bases, with 17 bases between them. The CDR3 is made up of 16 amino acids. The germline V gene has CDR1 SGHTA and CDR2 FQGNSA. This CDR3 is CASNFRGSVNTGELFF. Here the CDR3 DNA reads TGTGCCAGCAACTTTAGGGGATCAGTTAACACCGGGGAGCTGTTTTTT.

V usage is TRBV7-9 and J usage is TRBJ1-1; unclear D gene. This CDR3 comprises 12 residues. Trimming pared 3 bases from V and 0 bases from J, leaving 2 bases between. From germline, CDR1 is SEHNR and CDR2 FQNEAQ (reference sequence). The CDR3 sequence is CASSFVNTEAFF. DNA for the CDR3: TGTGCCAGCAGCTTCGTGAACACTGAAGCTTTCTTT.

This chain uses TRBV4-3 with TRBJ1-1; D gene uncertain. The V end lost 0 bases, the J end lost 6 bases, and 14 bases lay between the germline ends. CDR3 length equals 15 residues. CDR1 and CDR2 (germline): LGHNA, YSLEER. The CDR3 reads CASSQDRWPLAEAFF. The DNA of the CDR3 is TGCGCCAGCAGCCAAGATCGATGGCCGTTGGCTGAAGCTTTCTTT.